This TCR beta chain was found in a study of shared clonotypes between healthy human individuals. Study-level findings and limits: Larger estimated richness was generally seen in naive subsets than in memory subsets. Several donors showed sharing of around 5.3% of naive CD4 clonotypes.

As originally analysed: ImmunoSEQ supplied junction-only sequences lacking quality scores, so filtering was different. Sequenced by immunoSEQ multiplex PCR; TCRdb stores in-frame clones only, minus some. That table furnishes V, J and clone size, whereas the DNA furnished D and trimming. Of about 1.1 million clones listed, approximately 80% are singletons. This clone has a handful of counts. As yet, its antigen is unknown. Germline CDR1 is MNHEY and CDR2 is SVGAGI. J lost 3 bases, V lost 5 bases, and 3 bases had no gene match. The length of the CDR3 is 14 residues. The V and J genes are TRBV6-5 and TRBJ2-3; 9 positions match TRBD2. This sequence originates from a man aged 18 to 35 in good health. Some clones in this sample may be carry-over from other donors' samples. Sequencing was done on a sample of memory CD4+ T cells from PBMCs. Subset described: CD45RA-negative fraction. The CDR3, as DNA: TGTGCCAGCAGTCAGAGCGGGAGGACAGATACGCAGTATTTT. It encodes CASSQSGRTDTQYF.